These 13 T cell receptor beta chains were all obtained from the same sample, sequenced in a study of blood T cells in healthy people across ages. Primed by a sample-barcoded 5' primer and a J-beta primer mix, a second PCR proceeded for about 7 to 11 cycles. One entry per CDR3 protein, called by TCRdb with MiXCR from the 5' RACE reads. The data hold roughly 700,000 distinct CDR3 sequences, with approximately 25% observed a single time. The data were also submitted as part of a second study, on T cells of mothers and their children.

Sequencing was done on a sample of blood. The receptors here all came from a boy younger than 18 in good health.

This clonotype was detected only a few times. The chain couples TRBV28 to TRBJ2-5; tentatively, D is TRBD1 or TRBD2 (5 bases each). Germline CDR1 and CDR2: MDHEN and SYDVKM. V was shortened by 6 bases and J by 4 bases, with 21 bases between the two germline ends. The CDR3 sequence is 16 residues long. CDR3 in amino acids: CASSDPLVLGRETQYF. Here the CDR3 DNA reads TGTGCCAGCAGCGACCCCCTAGTATTGGGACGAGAGACCCAGTACTTC.

This clonotype appeared a few times. The chain has TRBV3-1 and TRBJ1-1, with D unresolved. Deletions cut 6 bases from V and 0 bases from J, with 11 bases between. This CDR3 is built from 14 residues. Germline V lookup: CDR1 LGHDT, CDR2 YNNKEL (reference sequence). DNA for the CDR3: TGTGCCAGCAGTCCAAGCCTCATGAACACTGAAGCTTTCTTT. Its translation: CASSPSLMNTEAFF.

The gene calls are TRBV4-1 and TRBJ2-7; possible D gene TRBD1, 6 bases. V shed 0 bases and J shed 6 bases, with 15 bases lying between them. Germline assignment: CDR1 MGHRA and CDR2 YSYEKL. CDR3 length: 15 residues. The CDR3 sequence: CASSQEIGGLLEQYF. CDR3 DNA: TGCGCCAGCAGCCAAGAGATAGGGGGTCTTCTCGAGCAGTACTTC.

This clonotype turned up a few times. The V call is TRBV15, the J call TRBJ2-1; possible D gene TRBD2, 6 bases. CDR1 and CDR2 from the germline V gene are LNHNV and YYDKDF (reference sequence). CDR3 length: 11 residues. Trimming removed 9 bases at V and 8 bases at J, with 11 bases between. The CDR3 bases are TGTGCCACTACTGGAGGGGATGAGCAGTTCTTC. Protein product: CATTGGDEQFF.

This clonotype was counted a few times. One end of the junction varies from germline; a read error may be responsible. The rearrangement joins TRBV7-9 to TRBJ2-5; D is unclear. Germline CDR1 reads SEHNR; CDR2 reads FQNEAQ (reference sequence). The CDR3 length is 14 residues. The CDR3 region has the DNA TGTGCCAGCAGCGCGCAAGCTGGCCAAGAGGCCCAGTACTTC. Protein: CASSAQAGQEAQYF.

This clonotype was seen at least ten times. This sequence joins TRBV28 and TRBJ2-7; a weak D match, TRBD2 (5 bases). V lost 5 bases to trimming and J lost 2 bases, with 7 bases between them. Germline V lookup: CDR1 MDHEN, CDR2 SYDVKM. CDR3 size: 12 residues. CDR3 in amino acids: CASSRGAYEQYF. DNA of the CDR3: TGTGCCAGCAGTCGGGGTGCCTACGAGCAGTACTTC. Full variable domain (rest looked up from reference TRBV28 and TRBJ2-7): DVKVTQSSRYLVKRTGEKVFLECVQDMDHENMFWYRQDPGLGLRLIYFSYDVKMKEKGDIPEGYSVSREKKERFSLILESASTNQTSMYLCASSRGAYEQYFGPGTRLTVT.

This clonotype was counted between two and nine times. The chain carries TRBV28 and TRBJ2-1; 9 positions match TRBD2. The germline CDR1 and CDR2 sequences are MDHEN and SYDVKM. The J segment lost 10 bases and the V segment lost 0 bases, leaving 7 bases of the junction unmatched. The CDR3 extends over 15 amino acids. This chain's CDR3 is CASSLWREGPGEQFF. DNA for the CDR3: TGTGCCAGCAGTTTATGGCGGGAGGGCCCCGGCGAGCAGTTCTTC.

The rearrangement uses TRBV7-3 and TRBJ2-2, with 8 nucleotides matching TRBD1. Trimming at V came to 4 bases and at J to 7 bases, leaving 5 bases not matched to a gene. CDR1 SGHTA and CDR2 FQGTGA come from the germline V gene. The CDR3 extends over 14 amino acids. CDR3 bases: TGTGCCAGCAGCTCCCGGACAGGGAACGGGGAGCTGTTTTTT. Translated, it gives CASSSRTGNGELFF. The full variable domain, completed using reference TRBV7-3 and TRBJ2-2, is GAGVSQTPSNKVTEKGKYVELRCDPISGHTALYWYRQSLGQGPEFLIYFQGTGAADDSGLPNDRFFAVRPEGSVSTLKIQRTERGDSAVYLCASSSRTGNGELFFGEGSRLTVL.

This chain joins TRBV11-2 and TRBJ2-5; 7 bases fit TRBD2. The DNA end favors TRBJ2-1, so the J call may be wrong. The length of the CDR3 is 14 residues. Germline CDR1 SGHAT, CDR2 FQNNGV. In nucleotides, the CDR3 is TGTGCCAGCAGCTTAGAGGGAGGGCGGCATGGGCAGTTCTTC. This encodes CASSLEGGRHGQFF.

This rearrangement joins TRBV12-3 or TRBV12-4 to TRBJ2-7; the D gene is possibly TRBD2 (6 bases). CDR3 length: 15 residues. The V and J ends lost 4 bases and 3 bases respectively, with 16 bases between them. The CDR3 sequence: CASSSPGGGNYEQYF. Here the CDR3 DNA reads TGTGCCAGCAGTTCCCCCGGAGGCGGGAACTACGAGCAGTACTTC.

The rearrangement joins TRBV18 to TRBJ2-3, with D tentatively TRBD1 or TRBD2 (7 bases each). The CDR3 length is 18 residues. In germline, CDR1 is KGHSH, CDR2 LQKENI. Trimming pared 3 bases from V and 4 bases from J, leaving 23 bases between. CDR3 protein: CASSPFLTQGRGADTQYF. The CDR3 bases are TGTGCCAGCTCACCCTTCCTCACACAGGGGAGGGGCGCAGATACGCAGTATTTT.

V is TRBV19 and J is TRBJ2-2; 10 positions match TRBD1. CDR1 and CDR2 (germline): LNHDA, SQIVND (reference sequence). This CDR3 region has 14 residues. The J segment lost 4 bases and the V segment lost 4 bases, leaving 0 bases of the junction unmatched. The CDR3 reads CASSRTGGTGELFF. CDR3 nucleotide sequence: TGTGCCAGTAGTAGGACAGGGGGCACCGGGGAGCTGTTTTTT.

This sequence joins TRBV4-1 and TRBJ2-7; 7 positions agree with TRBD2. CDR3 length: 15 amino acids. Germline trimming cut 1 base from V and 3 bases from J; bases unmatched to any gene: 6. CDR1 is MGHRA and CDR2 is YSYEKL in the germline V gene. CDR3 in amino acids: CASSQVVGGDYEQYF. The CDR3 region has the DNA TGCGCCAGCAGCCAAGTGGTGGGAGGGGACTACGAGCAGTACTTC.